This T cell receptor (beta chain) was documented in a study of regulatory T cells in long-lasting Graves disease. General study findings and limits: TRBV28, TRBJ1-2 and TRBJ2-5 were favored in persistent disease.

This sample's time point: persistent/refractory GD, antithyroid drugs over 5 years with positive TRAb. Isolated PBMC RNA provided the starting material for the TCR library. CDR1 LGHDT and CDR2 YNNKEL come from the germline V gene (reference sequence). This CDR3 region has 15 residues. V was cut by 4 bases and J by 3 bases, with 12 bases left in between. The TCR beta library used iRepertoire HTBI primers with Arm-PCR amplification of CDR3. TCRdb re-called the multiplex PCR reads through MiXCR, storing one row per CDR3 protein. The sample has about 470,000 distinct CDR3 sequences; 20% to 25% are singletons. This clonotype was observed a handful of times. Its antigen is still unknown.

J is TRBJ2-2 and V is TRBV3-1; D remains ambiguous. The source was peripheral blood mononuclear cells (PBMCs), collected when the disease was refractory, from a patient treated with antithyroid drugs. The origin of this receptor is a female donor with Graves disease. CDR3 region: CASSPWAQDTGELFF. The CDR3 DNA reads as TGTGCCAGCAGCCCCTGGGCCCAGGACACCGGGGAGCTGTTTTTT.